This T cell receptor (beta chain) was observed in a study of T cells in Graves' hyperthyroidism and ophthalmopathy. On the study more broadly: It was at initial diagnosis, before any treatment, that peripheral blood was collected.

RNA transcripts provided the source from which TCR beta CDR3 regions were amplified. Using the HTBI primer set, a first-round RT-PCR was run on the TCR CDR3. Using its own MiXCR run on the multiplex PCR reads, TCRdb lists one record per CDR3 protein. The sample yields 600,000 to 750,000 distinct CDR3 sequences, 17% seen once. Each diagnosis was grounded in clinical symptoms, serum thyroxine and TRAb, thyroid ultrasound, and orbital computed tomography. This clonotype was obtained from a man aged 50 to 59 with Graves' hyperthyroidism. Sequences were obtained from blood.

CDR3 coding DNA: TGTGCCAGCAGCTCGGACAGGGCTAAGGGCACTGAAGCTTTCTTT. Translating gives CASSSDRAKGTEAFF. The chain is built from TRBV7-6 and TRBJ1-1, with TRBD1 matching 8 bases. V shed 4 bases and J 4 bases; nucleotides not matched to a gene: 8. The CDR3 loop spans 15 amino acids. The germline gives CDR1 SGHVS, CDR2 FNYEAQ.